Sequencing of this T cell receptor beta chain was carried out in a study of PD-1 blockade in mismatch repair-deficient tumors. V was cut by 6 bases and J by 4 bases, with 10 bases left in between. Germline V gene sequence: CDR1 MNHEY, CDR2 SVGAGI. This CDR3 is 13 amino acids long. Data came from immunoSEQ multiplex PCR; TCRdb stores just in-frame clones and leaves some out. The profile shows about 120,000 clones, around 86% of them singletons. This TCR was recovered from an adult with mismatch repair-deficient cancer. The rearrangement links TRBV6-5 to TRBJ2-1; a weak D match, TRBD1 (6 bases). Source: peripheral blood, taken 44 weeks after starting pembrolizumab. CDR3 coding DNA: TGTGCCAGCAGCCGGGACACATACAATGAGCAGTTCTTC. This codes for CASSRDTYNEQFF.